This T cell receptor (beta chain) was identified in a study of tumor-infiltrating lymphocytes in oesophageal squamous cell carcinoma. TCRdb itself ran the PCR reads through MiXCR, one entry per CDR3 protein. Among about 8,700 distinct CDR3 sequences, about 70% were seen once, and the ten largest hold about a third. CDR3 size: 13 residues. The genes are TRBV12-3 or TRBV12-4 and TRBJ2-3; the D gene is possibly TRBD1 (5 bases). Gene TRBJ2-1 matches the end of the DNA better, so the J call may be wrong. The clonotype was recovered from a female donor with esophageal squamous cell carcinoma. Sample: esophageal tumor tissue. The CDR3 loop reads CASSFRGNNEQFF. The CDR3 DNA follows: TGTGCCAGCAGTTTTAGGGGAAACAATGAGCAGTTCTTC.